One sample yielded the 25 T cell receptor beta chains listed below, sequenced in a study of control samples from healthy donors and cancer patients. Sequencing used immunoSEQ multiplex PCR; TCRdb keeps in-frame clones, though not all of them. The sample yields 100,000 to 150,000 clones, roughly 84% seen once. Sequencing used blood. The origin of the receptors is a man aged 35-49 years in good health.

The rearrangement uses TRBV2 and TRBJ2-1; 7 bases are a match to TRBD1. The ends lost 11 bases at V and 4 bases at J; junction bases unmatched: 8. There are 13 residues in the CDR3. Germline CDR1 and CDR2: SNHLY and FYNNEI. The CDR3 loop is CAARQGMYNEQFF. In DNA, the CDR3 is TGTGCCGCTAGACAGGGTATGTACAATGAGCAGTTCTTC.

The chain recombines TRBV6-5 with TRBJ2-2, with D possibly matching TRBD1 (5 bases). The CDR3 extends over 16 amino acids. Trimming took off 0 bases at V and 1 base at J, with 9 bases between the two ends. The germline gives CDR1 MNHEY, CDR2 SVGAGI. The CDR3 sequence: CASSYSRDRNTGELFF. The CDR3, as DNA: TGTGCCAGCAGTTACTCGAGAGACAGGAACACCGGGGAGCTGTTTTTT.

The chain uses TRBV19 and TRBJ2-1; maybe TRBD2 (5 bases). Per germline, CDR1 LNHDA and CDR2 SQIVND (reference sequence). The germline V and J ends were trimmed by 7 bases and 2 bases, with 18 bases remaining between them. This CDR3 contains 16 residues. The DNA for the CDR3 is TGTGCCAGTAAAGTAGGAGAGGAGGTTCCCTACAATGAGCAGTTCTTC. This codes for CASKVGEEVPYNEQFF.

There are many counts of this clone. The chain uses TRBV2 and TRBJ2-2; 12 bases agree with TRBD2. The CDR3 contains 15 residues. CDR1 SNHLY and CDR2 FYNNEI come from the germline V gene. V trimming: 8 bases; J trimming: 5 bases; junction bases outside the gene matches: 6. The CDR3 loop is CASYSSGGETGELFF. The CDR3 DNA sequence: TGTGCCAGCTATTCTAGCGGGGGGGAGACCGGGGAGCTGTTTTTT.

The rearrangement uses TRBV7-2 and TRBJ1-1, with D uncertain. Trimming took 5 bases from V and 2 from J, leaving 12 bases between them. Germline assignment: CDR1 SGHTA and CDR2 FQGNSA. CDR3 length: 14 amino acids. CDR3 residues: CASSQIRGNTEAFF. CDR3 nucleotide sequence: TGTGCCAGCAGCCAGATACGGGGAAACACTGAAGCTTTCTTT.

The genes are TRBV7-9 and TRBJ2-3; 11 bases fit TRBD2. The V and J ends lost 6 bases and 4 bases, in that order; junction bases with no gene match: 12. Germline lookup yields CDR1 SEHNR and CDR2 FQNEAQ (reference sequence). CDR3 length: 17 amino acids. The chain's CDR3 is CASSWGSGGVFADTQYF. CDR3 DNA sequence: TGTGCCAGCAGTTGGGGTAGCGGGGGGGTATTTGCAGATACGCAGTATTTT.

The J gene is TRBJ1-2, the V gene TRBV5-8; D is uncertain. Germline V gene data show CDR1 as SGHTS and CDR2 as YDEGEE. This CDR3 contains 14 residues. Trimming took 0 bases from V and 3 from J, leaving 9 bases between them. CDR3 amino acids: CASSLALEDYGYTF. The DNA of the CDR3 is TGTGCCAGCAGCTTGGCCTTAGAGGACTATGGCTACACCTTC.

This chain uses TRBV3-1 (or the pseudogene TRBV3-2) with TRBJ2-1; the match to TRBD1 covers 9 bases. Germline trimming cut 3 bases from V and 2 bases from J; bases unmatched to any gene: 8. This CDR3 has 17 amino acids. Germline assignment: CDR1 LGHDT and CDR2 YNNKEL (reference sequence). CDR3 bases: TGTGCCAGCAGCCACCTCACAGGGGGCCCGACCTACAATGAGCAGTTCTTC. It translates to CASSHLTGGPTYNEQFF.

The CDR3 bases are TGTGCCAGCAGCTTGGACTGGGGGGAAATCCGCACAGATACGCAGTATTTT. It codes for CASSLDWGEIRTDTQYF. The gene calls are TRBV5-6 and TRBJ2-3; D might be TRBD2 (6 bases). Trimming cost V 0 bases and J 1 base, with 15 bases left between them. Germline-derived CDR1 and CDR2 are SGHDT and YYEEEE. CDR3 length: 17 amino acids.

The chain has TRBV7-2 and TRBJ1-2, with unresolved D. The CDR3 is 14 residues long. From germline, CDR1 is SGHTA and CDR2 FQGNSA. Trimming stripped 2 bases from V and 6 bases from J, with 13 bases between. CDR3 protein: CASSLSDLGNGYTF. The CDR3 nucleotides read TGTGCCAGCAGCTTATCAGACCTGGGGAATGGCTACACCTTC.

The V gene is TRBV6-1, the J gene TRBJ1-4; D call uncertain. Germline V CDR1 and CDR2: MNHNS, SASEGT. The CDR3 loop spans 17 amino acids. With 4 bases removed from V and 0 bases from J, the gap between germline ends came to 15 bases. The CDR3: CASSVVRAESTNEKLFF. As DNA, the CDR3 is TGTGCCAGCAGTGTGGTACGGGCAGAATCAACTAATGAAAAACTGTTTTTT.

The chain uses TRBV30 and TRBJ1-2; TRBD1 is a possible D gene (5 bases). Germline V gene data show CDR1 as GTSNPN and CDR2 as SVGIG (reference sequence). The CDR3 has 14 residues. V lost 0 bases and J lost 6, with 14 bases in between. CDR3 sequence: CAWSVLARGHGYTF. In DNA form, the CDR3 reads TGTGCCTGGAGTGTACTAGCCCGGGGACATGGCTACACCTTC.

This sequence joins TRBV7-2 and TRBJ2-3; no reliable D call. CDR1 is SGHTA and CDR2 is FQGNSA in the germline V gene. Trimming left V 4 bases short and J 6 bases short, with 17 bases between. This CDR3 has 15 amino acids. DNA of the CDR3: TGTGCCAGCAGCTCGTCGGCGCCGATTCGGGATACGCAGTATTTT. Translation gives CASSSSAPIRDTQYF.

The chain is built from TRBV4-3 and TRBJ1-2; D is possibly TRBD1 (5 bases). The CDR3 extends over 15 amino acids. Germline CDR1 and CDR2: LGHNA and YSLEER. V lost 1 base to trimming and J lost 1 base, with 10 bases between them. The CDR3 sequence: CASSQAPGINYGYTF. In nucleotides, the CDR3 is TGCGCCAGCAGCCAAGCTCCAGGGATTAACTATGGCTACACCTTC.

This chain connects TRBV12-3 or TRBV12-4 to TRBJ1-2; no clear D. This CDR3 spans 13 amino acids. V lost 7 bases and J 4 bases, leaving 13 bases between the germline ends. CDR3 sequence (DNA): TGTGCCAGCAATAGACGTTCAGCCTATGGCTACACCTTC. Protein: CASNRRSAYGYTF.

The chain links TRBV6-4 to TRBJ1-1; TRBD1 matches 11 bases. CDR3 length: 14 amino acids. Germline V gene lookup returns CDR1 MRHNA and CDR2 SNTAGT. Trimming cost V 2 bases and J 7 bases; bases outside gene matches: 3. The CDR3 spells CASSDRTGGSEAFF. The DNA for the CDR3 is TGTGCCAGCAGTGACCGGACAGGGGGCAGTGAAGCTTTCTTT.

J is TRBJ2-7 and V is TRBV10-3; possibly TRBD1 for D (6 bases). The CDR3 length is 14 residues. Germline V gene sequence: CDR1 ENHRY, CDR2 SYGVKD. Trimming removed 5 bases from V and 2 bases from J, with 13 bases in between. CDR3 nucleotides: TGTGCCATCAGTCCGGGACACCTCGCCTACGAGCAGTACTTC. Translated: CAISPGHLAYEQYF.

The chain carries TRBV25-1 and TRBJ2-5; no reliable D call. V shed 1 base and J shed 0 bases, with 6 bases lying between them. The germline V gene has CDR1 MGHDK and CDR2 SYGVNS. This CDR3 is 14 amino acids long. CDR3: CASSELEHQETQYF. CDR3 nucleotide sequence: TGTGCCAGCAGTGAATTAGAACACCAAGAGACCCAGTACTTC.

The chain uses TRBV5-1 and TRBJ2-1; 9 nucleotides match TRBD1. The CDR3 is made up of 17 amino acids. The V gene end was trimmed by 7 bases and the J gene end by 0 bases; junction bases not matched to a gene: 11. Germline V CDR1 and CDR2: SGHRS, YFSETQ. CDR3 protein: CASQDRGLSSSYNEQFF. DNA of the CDR3: TGCGCCAGCCAGGACAGGGGCCTTTCTAGCTCCTACAATGAGCAGTTCTTC.

The rearrangement uses TRBV7-9 and TRBJ1-2, with TRBD1 as a possible D gene (5 bases). V was pared by 5 bases and J by 4 bases, with 23 bases between. Germline-derived CDR1 and CDR2 are SEHNR and FQNEAQ (reference sequence). The CDR3 is 17 residues long. CDR3 in amino acids: CASSAQGQAGPSYGYTF. The CDR3 nucleotides are TGTGCCAGCAGCGCGCAAGGGCAAGCGGGACCCAGCTATGGCTACACCTTC.

The chain uses TRBV23-1 and TRBJ2-1, with 12 nucleotides matching TRBD2. TRBV23-1 is placed among ORFs of uncertain function. The ends lost 0 bases at V and 7 bases at J; junction bases unmatched: 4. The CDR3 runs 16 residues. The DNA of the CDR3 is TGCGCCAGCAGTCAATCGTGGACTAGCGGGGTTAATGAGCAGTTCTTC. Translating it yields CASSQSWTSGVNEQFF.

This clone was found once. The CDR3 coding sequence is TGTGCCAGCAGCTTGATGGGACAGACATTAAACTATGGCTACACCTTC. Protein: CASSLMGQTLNYGYTF. This chain connects TRBV5-4 to TRBJ1-2; 7 positions match TRBD1. Per the germline V gene, CDR1 is SGHNT and CDR2 is YYREEE (reference sequence). The CDR3 covers 16 residues. J gave up 2 bases and V 1 base, and 8 bases lay outside the gene matches.

V and J are TRBV30 and TRBJ2-7; D tentatively reads TRBD1 or TRBD2 (6 bases each). Germline assignment: CDR1 GTSNPN and CDR2 SVGIG (reference sequence). The CDR3 spans 13 residues. The V gene lost 5 bases and the J gene lost 4 bases, with 15 bases spanning the gap. The CDR3: CAWAEGGLYEQYF. CDR3 nucleotide sequence: TGTGCCTGGGCGGAAGGGGGGCTTTACGAGCAGTACTTC.

DNA for the CDR3: TGTGCCAGCAGCTTAGAAGGGTTTAGTGAAGCTTTCTTT. It specifies CASSLEGFSEAFF. This chain uses TRBV7-2 with TRBJ1-1; D is unclear. Germline V lookup: CDR1 SGHTA, CDR2 FQGNSA. CDR3 length: 13 residues. V was shortened by 1 base and J by 7 bases, with 10 bases between the two germline ends. Drawing the rest from reference TRBV7-2 and TRBJ1-1, the complete variable domain is GAGVSQSPSNKVTEKGKDVELRCDPISGHTALYWYRQSLGQGLEFLIYFQGNSAPDKSGLPSDRFSAERTGGSVSTLTIQRTQQEDSAVYLCASSLEGFSEAFFGQGTRLTVV.

The chain has TRBV7-2 and TRBJ2-4, with D perhaps matching TRBD1 or TRBD2 (6 bases each). Germline assignment: CDR1 SGHTA and CDR2 FQGNSA. There are 14 residues in the CDR3. V lost 1 base, J lost 7 bases, and 11 bases lay in between. The CDR3 DNA reads as TGTGCCAGCAGCTTAGGACAGGCGGGGAACATTCAGTACTTC. Translated: CASSLGQAGNIQYF.